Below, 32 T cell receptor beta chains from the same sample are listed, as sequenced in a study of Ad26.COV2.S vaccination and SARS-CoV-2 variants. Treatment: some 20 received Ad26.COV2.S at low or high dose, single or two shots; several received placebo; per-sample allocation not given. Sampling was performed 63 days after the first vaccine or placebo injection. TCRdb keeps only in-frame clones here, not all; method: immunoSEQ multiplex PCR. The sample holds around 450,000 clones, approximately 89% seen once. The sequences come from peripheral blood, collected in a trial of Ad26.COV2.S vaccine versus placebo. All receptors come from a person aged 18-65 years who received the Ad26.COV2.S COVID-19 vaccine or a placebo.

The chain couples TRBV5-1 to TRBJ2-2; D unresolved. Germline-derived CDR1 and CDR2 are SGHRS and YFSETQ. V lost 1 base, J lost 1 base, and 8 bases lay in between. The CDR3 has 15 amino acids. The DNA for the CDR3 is TGCGCCAGCAGCTTGAGTTCTGGGAACACCGGGGAGCTGTTTTTT. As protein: CASSLSSGNTGELFF.

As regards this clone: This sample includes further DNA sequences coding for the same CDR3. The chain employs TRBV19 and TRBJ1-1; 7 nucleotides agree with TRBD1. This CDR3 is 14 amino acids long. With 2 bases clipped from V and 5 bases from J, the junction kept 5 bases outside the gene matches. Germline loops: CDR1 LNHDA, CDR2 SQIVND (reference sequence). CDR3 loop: CASSIWDRGTEAFF. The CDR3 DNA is TGTGCCAGTAGTATATGGGACAGAGGGACTGAAGCTTTCTTT.

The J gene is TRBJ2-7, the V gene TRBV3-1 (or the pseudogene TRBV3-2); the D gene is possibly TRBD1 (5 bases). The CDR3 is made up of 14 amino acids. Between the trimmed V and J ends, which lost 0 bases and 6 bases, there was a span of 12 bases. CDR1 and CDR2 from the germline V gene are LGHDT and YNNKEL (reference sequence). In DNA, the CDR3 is TGTGCCAGCAGCCAAGATCTCAGGGCTACCGAGCAGTACTTC. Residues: CASSQDLRATEQYF.

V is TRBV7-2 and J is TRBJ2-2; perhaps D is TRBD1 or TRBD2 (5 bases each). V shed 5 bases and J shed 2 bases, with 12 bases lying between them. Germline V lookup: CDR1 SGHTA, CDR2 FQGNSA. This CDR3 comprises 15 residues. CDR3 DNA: TGTGCCAGCAGCCGGGGACCGCGAAACACCGGGGAGCTGTTTTTT. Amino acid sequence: CASSRGPRNTGELFF.

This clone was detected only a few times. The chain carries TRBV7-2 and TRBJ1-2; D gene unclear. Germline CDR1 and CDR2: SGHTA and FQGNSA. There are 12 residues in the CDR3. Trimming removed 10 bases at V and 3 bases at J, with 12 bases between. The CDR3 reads CATLGEHYGYTF. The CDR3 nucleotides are TGTGCCACCCTTGGGGAGCACTATGGCTACACCTTC.

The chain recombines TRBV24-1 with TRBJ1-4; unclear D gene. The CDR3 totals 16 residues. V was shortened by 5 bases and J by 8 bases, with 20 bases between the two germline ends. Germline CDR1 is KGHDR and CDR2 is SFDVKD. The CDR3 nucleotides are TGTGCCACCAGTGTCCTCGGCCGAGAAGTAAACGAAAAACTGTTTTTT. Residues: CATSVLGREVNEKLFF.

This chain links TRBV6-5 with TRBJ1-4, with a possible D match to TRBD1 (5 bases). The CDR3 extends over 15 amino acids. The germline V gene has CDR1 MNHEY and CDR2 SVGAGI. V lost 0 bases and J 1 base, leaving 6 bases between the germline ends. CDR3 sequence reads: CASSYSGETNEKLFF. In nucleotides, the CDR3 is TGTGCCAGCAGTTACTCAGGGGAAACTAATGAAAAACTGTTTTTT.

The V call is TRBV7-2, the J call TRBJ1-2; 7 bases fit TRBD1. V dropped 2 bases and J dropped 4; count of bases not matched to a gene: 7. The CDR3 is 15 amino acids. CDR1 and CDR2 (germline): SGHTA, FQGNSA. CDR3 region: CASSLISGQSYGYTF. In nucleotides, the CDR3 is TGTGCCAGCAGCTTAATTTCGGGACAGTCCTATGGCTACACCTTC.

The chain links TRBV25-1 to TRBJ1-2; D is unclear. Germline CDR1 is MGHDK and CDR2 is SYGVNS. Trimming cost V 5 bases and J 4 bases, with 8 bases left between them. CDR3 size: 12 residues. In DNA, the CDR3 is TGTGCCAGCAGTCCCCGCGGCTATGGCTACACCTTC. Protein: CASSPRGYGYTF.

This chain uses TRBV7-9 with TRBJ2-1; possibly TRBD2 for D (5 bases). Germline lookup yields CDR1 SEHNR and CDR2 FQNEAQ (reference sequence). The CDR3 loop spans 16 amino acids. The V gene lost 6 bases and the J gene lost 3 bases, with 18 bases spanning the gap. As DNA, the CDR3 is TGTGCCAGCAGTTACGAATTCGAGGGCTACTACAATGAGCAGTTCTTC. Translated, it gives CASSYEFEGYYNEQFF.

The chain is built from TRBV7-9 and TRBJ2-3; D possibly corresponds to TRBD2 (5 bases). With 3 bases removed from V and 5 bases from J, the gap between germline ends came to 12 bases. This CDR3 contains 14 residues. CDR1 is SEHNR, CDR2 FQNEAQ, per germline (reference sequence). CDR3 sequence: CASSFSLEGDTQYF. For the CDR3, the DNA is TGTGCCAGCAGCTTCTCTTTAGAGGGAGATACGCAGTATTTT.

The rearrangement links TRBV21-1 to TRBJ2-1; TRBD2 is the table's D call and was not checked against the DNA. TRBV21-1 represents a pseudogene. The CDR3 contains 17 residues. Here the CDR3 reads CASSKQSGTSDDNEQFF. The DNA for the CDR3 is TGTGCCAGCAGCAAACAATCCGGGACTAGCGATGACAATGAGCAGTTCTTC.

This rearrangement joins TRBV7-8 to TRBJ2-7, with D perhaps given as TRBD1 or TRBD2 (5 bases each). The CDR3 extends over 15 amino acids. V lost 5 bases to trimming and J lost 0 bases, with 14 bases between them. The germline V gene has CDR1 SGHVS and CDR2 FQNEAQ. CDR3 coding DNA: TGTGCCAGCAGCGCGTCAGGGAGTAGCTCCTACGAGCAGTACTTC. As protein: CASSASGSSSYEQYF. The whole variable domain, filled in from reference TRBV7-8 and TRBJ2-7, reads GAGVSQSPRYKVAKRGQDVALRCDPISGHVSLFWYQQALGQGPEFLTYFQNEAQLDKSGLPSDRFFAERPEGSVSTLKIQRTQQEDSAVYLCASSASGSSSYEQYFGPGTRLTVT.

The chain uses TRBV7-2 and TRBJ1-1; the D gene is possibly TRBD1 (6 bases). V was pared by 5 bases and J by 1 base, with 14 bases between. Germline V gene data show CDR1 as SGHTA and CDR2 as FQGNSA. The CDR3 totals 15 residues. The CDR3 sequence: CASSPRRGANTEAFF. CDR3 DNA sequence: TGTGCCAGCAGCCCCCGGAGGGGGGCGAACACTGAAGCTTTCTTT.

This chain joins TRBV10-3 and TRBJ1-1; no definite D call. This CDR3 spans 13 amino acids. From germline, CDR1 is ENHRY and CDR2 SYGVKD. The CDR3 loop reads CVAQGNLDTEAFF. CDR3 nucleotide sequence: TGTGTCGCTCAAGGAAATTTGGACACTGAAGCTTTCTTT.

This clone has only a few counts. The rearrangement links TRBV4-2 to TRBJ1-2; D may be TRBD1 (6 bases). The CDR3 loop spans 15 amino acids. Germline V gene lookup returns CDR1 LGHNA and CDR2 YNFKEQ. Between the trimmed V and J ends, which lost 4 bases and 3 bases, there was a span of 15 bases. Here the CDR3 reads CASSRKAGEDYGYTF. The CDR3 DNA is TGTGCCAGCAGCCGAAAGGCAGGGGAGGACTATGGCTACACCTTC.

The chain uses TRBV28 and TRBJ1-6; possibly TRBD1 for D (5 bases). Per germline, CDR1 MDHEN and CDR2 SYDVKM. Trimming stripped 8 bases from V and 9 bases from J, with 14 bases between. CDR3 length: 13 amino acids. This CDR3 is CASRGTTVSPLHF. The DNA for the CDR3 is TGTGCCAGCCGGGGGACGACTGTTTCACCCCTCCACTTT.

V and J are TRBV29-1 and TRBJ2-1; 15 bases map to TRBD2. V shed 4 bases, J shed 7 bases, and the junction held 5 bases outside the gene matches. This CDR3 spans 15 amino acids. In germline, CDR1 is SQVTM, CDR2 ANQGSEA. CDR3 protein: CSVGKGLAGGNEQFF. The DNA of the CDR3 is TGCAGCGTTGGCAAAGGACTAGCGGGAGGGAATGAGCAGTTCTTC.

The CDR3 region has the DNA TGTGCCAGCAGCCAAGAGGGACTAGGCTATGGCTACACCTTC. Its protein is CASSQEGLGYGYTF. This rearrangement joins TRBV4-2 to TRBJ1-2, with D perhaps TRBD1 (5 bases). The CDR3 runs to 14 residues. CDR1 and CDR2 (germline): LGHNA, YNFKEQ. Trimming removed 0 bases at V and 4 bases at J, with 9 bases between.

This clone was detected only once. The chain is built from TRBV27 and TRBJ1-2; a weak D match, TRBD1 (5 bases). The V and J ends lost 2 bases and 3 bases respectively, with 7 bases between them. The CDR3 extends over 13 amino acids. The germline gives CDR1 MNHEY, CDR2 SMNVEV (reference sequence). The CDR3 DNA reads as TGTGCCAGCAGTTTAAAAGGGGACTATGGCTACACCTTC. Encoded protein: CASSLKGDYGYTF.

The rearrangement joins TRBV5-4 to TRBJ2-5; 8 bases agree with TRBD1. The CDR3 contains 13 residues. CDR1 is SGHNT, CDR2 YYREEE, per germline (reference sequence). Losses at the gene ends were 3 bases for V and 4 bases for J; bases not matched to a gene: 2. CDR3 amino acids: CASSSTGAETQYF. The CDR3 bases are TGTGCCAGCAGCTCGACAGGGGCAGAGACCCAGTACTTC.

The CDR3 coding sequence is TGTGCCAGCAGCGTAGGTCTAGAGGGCGGAAACACCATATATTTT. Translated: CASSVGLEGGNTIYF. The chain couples TRBV9 to TRBJ1-3; D unresolved. The germline V and J ends were trimmed by 0 bases and 4 bases, with 11 bases remaining between them. In germline, CDR1 is SGDLS, CDR2 YYNGEE. The CDR3 contains 15 residues.

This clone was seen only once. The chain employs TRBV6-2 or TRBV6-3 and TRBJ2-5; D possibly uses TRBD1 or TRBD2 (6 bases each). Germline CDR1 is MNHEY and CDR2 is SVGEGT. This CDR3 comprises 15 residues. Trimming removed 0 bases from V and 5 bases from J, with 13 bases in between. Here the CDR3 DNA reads TGTGCCAGCAGTTACTCTTTGGGGGGCGGTGAGACCCAGTACTTC. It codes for CASSYSLGGGETQYF.

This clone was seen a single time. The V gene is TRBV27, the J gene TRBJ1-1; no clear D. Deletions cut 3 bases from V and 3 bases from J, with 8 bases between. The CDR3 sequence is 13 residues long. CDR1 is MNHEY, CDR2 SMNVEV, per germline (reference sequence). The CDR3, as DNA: TGTGCCAGCAGTTTGTTGAGGGACACTGAAGCTTTCTTT. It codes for CASSLLRDTEAFF.

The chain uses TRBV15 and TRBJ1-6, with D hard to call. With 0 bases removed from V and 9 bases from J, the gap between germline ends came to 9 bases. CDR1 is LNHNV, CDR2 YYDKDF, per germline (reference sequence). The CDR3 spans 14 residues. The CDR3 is CATSREYTFSPLHF. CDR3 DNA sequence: TGTGCCACCAGCAGAGAATACACGTTTTCACCCCTCCACTTT.

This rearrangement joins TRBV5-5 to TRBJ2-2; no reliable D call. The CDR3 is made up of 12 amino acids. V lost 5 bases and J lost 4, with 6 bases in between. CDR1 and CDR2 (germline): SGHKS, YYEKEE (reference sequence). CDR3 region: CASSYTTGELFF. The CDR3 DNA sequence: TGTGCCAGCAGTTATACCACCGGGGAGCTGTTTTTT.

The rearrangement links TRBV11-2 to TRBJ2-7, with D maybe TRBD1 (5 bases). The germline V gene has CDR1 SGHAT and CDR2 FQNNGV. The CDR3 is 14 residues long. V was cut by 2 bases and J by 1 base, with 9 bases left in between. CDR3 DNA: TGTGCCAGCAGCTTACTCCCAGGGTCCTACGAGCAGTACTTC. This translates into CASSLLPGSYEQYF.

The CDR3, as DNA: TGTGCCAGCAGTTTAACCCCGAGAGGCAGTAATGAAAAACTGTTTTTT. It encodes CASSLTPRGSNEKLFF. V is TRBV27 and J is TRBJ1-4; no clear D gene. Germline lookup yields CDR1 MNHEY and CDR2 SMNVEV (reference sequence). V lost 2 bases to trimming and J lost 4 bases, with 14 bases between them. The CDR3 sequence is 16 residues long.

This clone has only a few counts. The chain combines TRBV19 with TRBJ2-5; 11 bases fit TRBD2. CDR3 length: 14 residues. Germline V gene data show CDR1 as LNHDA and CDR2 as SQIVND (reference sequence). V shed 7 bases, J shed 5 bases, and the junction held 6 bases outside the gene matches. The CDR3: CASNSGRAVETQYF. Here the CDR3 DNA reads TGTGCCAGTAATAGCGGGAGGGCGGTGGAGACCCAGTACTTC.

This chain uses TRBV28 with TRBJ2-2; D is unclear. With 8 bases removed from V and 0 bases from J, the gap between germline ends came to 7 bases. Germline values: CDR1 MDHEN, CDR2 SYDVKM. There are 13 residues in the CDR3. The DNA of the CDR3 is TGTGCCAGCGTGGCAGCGAACACCGGGGAGCTGTTTTTT. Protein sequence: CASVAANTGELFF. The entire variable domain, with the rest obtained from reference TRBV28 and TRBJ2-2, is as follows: DVKVTQSSRYLVKRTGEKVFLECVQDMDHENMFWYRQDPGLGLRLIYFSYDVKMKEKGDIPEGYSVSREKKERFSLILESASTNQTSMYLCASVAANTGELFFGEGSRLTVL.

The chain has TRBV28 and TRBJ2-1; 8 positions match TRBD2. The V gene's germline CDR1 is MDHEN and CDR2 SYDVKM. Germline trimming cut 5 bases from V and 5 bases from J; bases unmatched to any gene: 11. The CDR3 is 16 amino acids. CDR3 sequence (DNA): TGTGCCAGCAGTCGCCTTAGCGGGACCACAAACAATGAGCAGTTCTTC. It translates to CASSRLSGTTNNEQFF.

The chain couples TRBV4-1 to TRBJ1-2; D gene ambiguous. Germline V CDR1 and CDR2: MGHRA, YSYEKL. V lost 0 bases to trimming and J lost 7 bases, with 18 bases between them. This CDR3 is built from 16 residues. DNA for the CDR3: TGCGCCAGCAGCCAAGATTGGCCGCGGGGAGCGCGTGGCTACACCTTC. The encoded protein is CASSQDWPRGARGYTF.